The 20 T cell receptor beta chains given below trace back to one sample, sequenced in a study of T cell responses to AZD1222 COVID-19 vaccine. TCRdb's copy holds only in-frame clones and misses some; the assay was immunoSEQ multiplex PCR. The data hold 180,000 or so clones, with 90% to 95% observed a single time. The starting material was peripheral blood, obtained 28 days after the second AZD1222 dose. All receptors come from an adult who received the AZD1222 COVID-19 vaccine.

The rearrangement links TRBV18 to TRBJ1-3, with a possible D match to TRBD1 (6 bases). Trimming pared 1 base from V and 6 bases from J, leaving 13 bases between. This CDR3 contains 15 residues. CDR1 and CDR2 (germline): KGHSH, LQKENI. The CDR3 nucleotides read TGTGCCAGCTCACCACAACAGGGCTTGTCAAACACCATATATTTT. It translates to CASSPQQGLSNTIYF.

The table lists this clone with a count of one. The chain couples TRBV7-9 to TRBJ2-1; perhaps TRBD2 as D (6 bases). Germline-derived CDR1 and CDR2 are SEHNR and FQNEAQ (reference sequence). Trimming took 4 bases from V and 7 from J, leaving 11 bases between them. The CDR3 is 13 residues long. DNA of the CDR3: TGTGCCAGCAGCTACAGACGGGGGAATGAGCAGTTCTTC. Translated, it gives CASSYRRGNEQFF.

This chain connects TRBV4-1 to TRBJ1-5, with unresolved D. This CDR3 contains 12 residues. From germline, CDR1 is MGHRA and CDR2 YSYEKL. V lost 1 base to trimming and J lost 7 bases, with 5 bases between them. The CDR3 coding sequence is TGCGCCAGCAGCCAAGGGTCCCAGCCCCAGCATTTT. Amino acid sequence: CASSQGSQPQHF.

The chain joins TRBV6-4 to TRBJ1-1; D is unresolved. CDR1 and CDR2 (germline): MRHNA, SNTAGT. The CDR3 extends over 9 amino acids. The V end was cut by 9 bases, the J end by 2 bases, with 1 base between. The CDR3 nucleotides read TGTGCCAGTAACACTGAAGCTTTCTTT. This codes for CASNTEAFF.

V and J are TRBV5-1 and TRBJ2-3; tentative D call: TRBD2 (6 bases). Germline-derived CDR1 and CDR2 are SGHRS and YFSETQ. Trimming removed 0 bases from V and 1 base from J, with 9 bases in between. This CDR3 is 15 amino acids long. This CDR3 is CASSLGGTGTDTQYF. The DNA of the CDR3 is TGCGCCAGCAGCTTGGGGGGGACTGGCACAGATACGCAGTATTTT. The full variable domain, in which reference TRBV5-1 and TRBJ2-3 provide the parts outside the CDR3, is KAGVTQTPRYLIKTRGQQVTLSCSPISGHRSVSWYQQTPGQGLQFLFEYFSETQRNKGNFPGRFSGRQFSNSRSEMNVSTLELGDSALYLCASSLGGTGTDTQYFGPGTRLTVL.

This chain joins TRBV5-1 and TRBJ1-4; D might be TRBD1 (5 bases). V lost 5 bases and J 5 bases, leaving 7 bases between the germline ends. CDR3 length: 12 residues. Germline V gene data show CDR1 as SGHRS and CDR2 as YFSETQ. The CDR3: CASSTGNEKLFF. The CDR3 DNA follows: TGCGCCAGCAGTACAGGAAATGAAAAACTGTTTTTT.

The chain recombines TRBV6-5 with TRBJ2-3; D gene uncertain. Germline values: CDR1 MNHEY, CDR2 SVGAGI. The CDR3 spans 13 residues. Trimming left V 7 bases short and J 6 bases short, with 14 bases between. In DNA, the CDR3 is TGTGCCAGCAAAGCCCACGCGAGGGATACGCAGTATTTT. Its translation: CASKAHARDTQYF.

The chain links TRBV29-1 to TRBJ2-1; D not certain. This CDR3 has 14 amino acids. Germline V CDR1 and CDR2: SQVTM, ANQGSEA. V was clipped by 4 bases and J by 1 base, with 11 bases between them. The CDR3 DNA reads as TGCAGCGTTGTGTGGCGCAGTTCCTACAATGAGCAGTTCTTC. It codes for CSVVWRSSYNEQFF.

The V call is TRBV5-4, the J call TRBJ2-1; D may correspond to TRBD1 or TRBD2 (5 bases each). With 0 bases removed from V and 2 bases from J, the gap between germline ends came to 15 bases. The CDR3 totals 17 residues. Germline values: CDR1 SGHNT, CDR2 YYREEE (reference sequence). CDR3 nucleotide sequence: TGTGCCAGCAGCTTGGGGACCTCGGGGCCCACCTACAATGAGCAGTTCTTC. This sequence encodes CASSLGTSGPTYNEQFF. Full variable domain (outside the CDR3, taken from reference TRBV5-4 and TRBJ2-1): ETGVTQSPTHLIKTRGQQVTLRCSSQSGHNTVSWYQQALGQGPQFIFQYYREEENGRGNFPPRFSGLQFPNYSSELNVNALELDDSALYLCASSLGTSGPTYNEQFFGPGTRLTVL.

This clone was observed a few times. The chain recombines TRBV6-5 with TRBJ1-6, with unresolved D. The V and J ends lost 5 bases and 0 bases respectively, with 8 bases between them. The CDR3 consists of 15 residues. CDR1 and CDR2 from the germline V gene are MNHEY and SVGAGI. The CDR3 DNA sequence: TGTGCCAGCAGTACCCGGGACTCCTATAATTCACCCCTCCACTTT. Protein sequence: CASSTRDSYNSPLHF.

This sequence joins TRBV27 and TRBJ1-2; 8 nucleotides match TRBD1. Germline assignment: CDR1 MNHEY and CDR2 SMNVEV (reference sequence). The CDR3 covers 15 residues. After removal of 6 bases from V and 5 bases from J, the junction contained 11 bases not matched to a gene. The CDR3 reads CASSPPGQGLYGYTF. Written as DNA, the CDR3 is TGTGCCAGCAGCCCGCCCGGACAGGGCTTATATGGCTACACCTTC.

The chain uses TRBV5-4 and TRBJ2-3; TRBD1 is a possible D gene (5 bases). The V and J ends lost 3 bases and 9 bases respectively, with 14 bases between them. CDR1 SGHNT and CDR2 YYREEE come from the germline V gene (reference sequence). This CDR3 is 13 amino acids long. This chain's CDR3 is CASSSKTDSTQYF. The DNA of the CDR3 is TGTGCCAGCAGCTCCAAGACAGACAGCACGCAGTATTTT.

The chain has TRBV11-2 and TRBJ1-2; TRBD1 matches 10 bases. Germline V gives CDR1 SGHAT, CDR2 FQNNGV. This CDR3 has 14 residues. V lost 6 bases, J lost 8 bases, and 9 bases stayed unmatched. CDR3 nucleotide sequence: TGTGCCAGCAGTTCGCCGGGACAGGGGCGCGGCTACACCTTC. It yields the protein CASSSPGQGRGYTF.

The chain recombines TRBV7-9 with TRBJ1-4, with D maybe TRBD1 (5 bases). Deletions cut 2 bases from V and 8 bases from J, with 15 bases between. The CDR3 is 15 amino acids. Germline V CDR1 and CDR2: SEHNR, FQNEAQ (reference sequence). The CDR3 here is CASSLLSGVEEKLFF. CDR3 DNA sequence: TGTGCCAGCAGCTTACTATCGGGGGTGGAAGAAAAACTGTTTTTT.

The CDR3 sequence: CASSTGPAYEQYF. In DNA, the CDR3 is TGTGCCAGTAGTACTGGGCCAGCCTACGAGCAGTACTTC. This chain joins TRBV19 and TRBJ2-7; D gene ambiguous. The V end was cut by 4 bases, the J end by 2 bases, with 9 bases between. Germline V gene sequence: CDR1 LNHDA, CDR2 SQIVND (reference sequence). The CDR3 runs 13 residues.

The chain couples TRBV6-5 to TRBJ2-6; TRBD1 matches at 8 bases. In germline, CDR1 is MNHEY, CDR2 SVGAGI. After removal of 9 bases from V and 2 bases from J, the junction contained 3 bases not matched to a gene. This CDR3 comprises 14 residues. CDR3 nucleotides: TGTGCCAGTGAGACAGGGGCTGGGGCCAACGTCCTGACTTTC. This gives the protein CASETGAGANVLTF.

This chain joins TRBV27 and TRBJ1-1; 8 bases are shared with TRBD1. V dropped 8 bases and J dropped 4; count of bases not matched to a gene: 6. The length of the CDR3 is 13 residues. The V gene's germline CDR1 is MNHEY and CDR2 SMNVEV (reference sequence). The chain's CDR3 is CASGLQGGTEAFF. CDR3 DNA sequence: TGTGCCAGCGGACTACAGGGGGGCACTGAAGCTTTCTTT.

The chain joins TRBV5-5 to TRBJ1-1; the D is unclear. With 2 bases removed from V and 4 bases from J, the gap between germline ends came to 9 bases. Per germline, CDR1 SGHKS and CDR2 YYEKEE (reference sequence). The CDR3 extends over 13 amino acids. CDR3 nucleotide sequence: TGTGCCAGCAGCTTATGGGAAGGCACTGAAGCTTTCTTT. Translating gives CASSLWEGTEAFF.

The chain links TRBV6-5 to TRBJ1-1; a possible D gene is TRBD1 (6 bases). Deletions cut 1 base from V and 3 bases from J, with 12 bases between. The CDR3 is made up of 15 amino acids. Germline V gene data show CDR1 as MNHEY and CDR2 as SVGAGI. The CDR3 protein is CASSYFGTQHTEAFF. DNA of the CDR3: TGTGCCAGCAGTTACTTTGGGACACAACACACTGAAGCTTTCTTT.

The J gene is TRBJ1-3, the V gene TRBV19; no clear D. This CDR3 has 14 residues. Germline lookup yields CDR1 LNHDA and CDR2 SQIVND (reference sequence). The V and J ends lost 6 bases and 1 base respectively, with 10 bases between them. CDR3 sequence reads: CASRNDRSGNTIYF. CDR3 in DNA: TGTGCCAGTAGAAACGACCGGTCTGGAAACACCATATATTTT.